This T cell receptor beta chain is from a study of blood T cell repertoires in COVID-19. Some clones are missing from TCRdb's copy, which holds only in-frame ones; the method was immunoSEQ multiplex PCR. This table has about 310,000 clones, 85% to 90% appearing once. CDR1 and CDR2 from the germline V gene are SGDLS and YYNGEE. The CDR3 runs to 16 residues. Germline trimming cut 3 bases from V and 4 bases from J; bases unmatched to any gene: 10. This chain uses TRBV9 with TRBJ2-1, with 7 bases lining up with TRBD2. The sample consisted of peripheral blood. This TCR was recovered from a woman aged 25 to 45 with COVID-19, enrolled during active disease. The CDR3 DNA reads as TGTGCCAGCAGCGGCCTGGGAGGGCTGGATTACAATGAGCAGTTCTTC. It is translated as CASSGLGGLDYNEQFF.